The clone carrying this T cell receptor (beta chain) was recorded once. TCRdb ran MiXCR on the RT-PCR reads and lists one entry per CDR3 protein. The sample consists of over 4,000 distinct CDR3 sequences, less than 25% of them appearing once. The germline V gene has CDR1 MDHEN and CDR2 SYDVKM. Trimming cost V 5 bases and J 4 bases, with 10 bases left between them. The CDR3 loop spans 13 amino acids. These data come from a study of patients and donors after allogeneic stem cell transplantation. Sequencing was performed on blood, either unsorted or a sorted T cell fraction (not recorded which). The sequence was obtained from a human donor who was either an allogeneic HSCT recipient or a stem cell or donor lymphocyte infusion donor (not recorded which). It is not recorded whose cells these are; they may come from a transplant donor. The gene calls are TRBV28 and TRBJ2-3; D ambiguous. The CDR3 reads CASSGRPADTQYF. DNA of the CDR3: TGTGCCAGCAGTGGCCGACCTGCAGATACGCAGTATTTT.